Reported below is one TCR beta chain. TCRdb reprocessed the PCR reads via MiXCR and lists one record per CDR3 protein. This table holds roughly 19,000 distinct CDR3 sequences, about 41% found once. These data originate in a study of tumor-infiltrating lymphocytes in oesophageal squamous cell carcinoma. The CDR3 totals 16 residues. Germline-derived CDR1 and CDR2 are MNHNY and SVGAGI (reference sequence). J lost 5 bases, V lost 6 bases, and 9 bases had no gene match. The sequence came from a male donor with esophageal squamous cell carcinoma. Sequenced sample: normal esophageal tissue next to the tumor. The chain joins TRBV6-6 to TRBJ2-1; TRBD2 agrees at 11 bases. The CDR3 bases are TGTGCCAGCAGATGGCCGAGACTAGCGGGGAACAATGAGCAGTTCTTC. Its protein product is CASRWPRLAGNNEQFF.